This TCR beta chain was retrieved from a study of T-cell reconstitution after alpha-beta-depleted transplantation in children. This clonotype was seen ten or more times. The antigen remains undetermined. TCRbeta library preparation incorporated unique molecular identifiers. TCRdb re-called the PCR reads with MiXCR, one entry per CDR3 protein. The sample holds over 450,000 distinct CDR3 sequences, approximately 10% seen once. The V segment lost 5 bases and the J segment 6 bases; nucleotides outside the gene matches: 5. The CDR3 has 13 residues. Germline CDR1 and CDR2: LGHNA and YSLEER. The study's findings and limits: By one year post-transplant, T-cell counts and diversity largely arose from T cells that were newly produced. Expanded graft clones numbering several hundred reportedly gave rise to alpha-beta T cells about two months after transplant.

The chain has TRBV4-3 and TRBJ2-7, with TRBD1 identical over 9 bases. The material was PBMCs, obtained before TCRalphabeta/CD19-depleted stem cell transplant. This receptor was taken from a child aged 2 to 15 with inherited bone marrow failure, due to receive a stem cell transplant. The CDR3 nucleotides are TGCGCCAGCAGCGAAAACAGGGGGCGCGAGCAGTACTTC. It specifies CASSENRGREQYF.